Listed below are T cell receptor beta chains from one sample, sequenced in a study of T cell responses to AZD1222 COVID-19 vaccine. TCRdb's copy holds only in-frame clones and misses some; the assay was immunoSEQ multiplex PCR. The data contain 150,000 to 160,000 clones, over 80% of them singletons. Sequencing was performed on peripheral blood, taken 28 days after the second AZD1222 dose. All receptors come from an adult who received the AZD1222 COVID-19 vaccine. Both conserved end residues are part of each CDR3. The D gene is left open where the match is weak. Some rows mark clone size as missing; the rest say once, few, many or name a class of expanded clone.

CDR3 DNA	CDR3 protein	V gene	D gene	J gene	clone size
TGCGCCAGCAGCCAAGATAGGGGGCGAGACGGCTACACCTTC	CASSQDRGRDGYTF	TRBV4-3	TRBD1	TRBJ1-2	few
TGTGCCTCCGATGAGGGACAGTTCAACATTCAGTACTTC	CASDEGQFNIQYF	TRBV5-5	TRBD1	TRBJ2-4	.
TGTGCCAGCAGCCCACGAGCCAGCGGTAGCACAGATACGCAGTATTTT	CASSPRASGSTDTQYF	TRBV9	.	TRBJ2-3	.
TGTGCCAGCAATGAGAACACCGGGGAGCTGTTTTTT	CASNENTGELFF	TRBV28	.	TRBJ2-2	once
TGTGCCAGCAGCCACGGGGGACAGCTCTCTGGGGCCAACGTCCTGACTTTC	CASSHGGQLSGANVLTF	TRBV7-3	.	TRBJ2-6	.
TGCGCCAGCAGCCCCATAAGGACCAGCGGAAGAACAGATACGCAGTATTTT	CASSPIRTSGRTDTQYF	TRBV5-1	.	TRBJ2-3	.
TGTGCCATCAGTGAGACGTTTGGATCACCCCTCCACTTT	CAISETFGSPLHF	TRBV10-3	.	TRBJ1-6	few
TGTGCCAGCAGTGAAGGTGTGTACAGCCCTAAAGTGGACACTGAAGCTTTCTTT	CASSEGVYSPKVDTEAFF	TRBV2	.	TRBJ1-1	.
TGTGCCAGCAGCCGACAGGTGGTGGAGACCCAGTACTTC	CASSRQVVETQYF	TRBV11-2	.	TRBJ2-5	.
TGTGCCAGTAGGACCTCAGGGGCAAGAGCTTTCTTT	CASRTSGARAFF	TRBV19	.	TRBJ1-1	.
TGTGCCAGCAGTGAGCATGCTAGGAGCTCCTACGAGCAGTACTTC	CASSEHARSSYEQYF	TRBV2	.	TRBJ2-7	few
TGTGCCAGCAGCCGGGGTGGGGGCCTAGCGGGAGTATACGAGCAGTACTTC	CASSRGGGLAGVYEQYF	TRBV3-1/TRBV3-2	TRBD2	TRBJ2-7	.
TGTGCCAGCAGCTTCGTAGCGGGCTCCTACAATGAGCAGTTCTTC	CASSFVAGSYNEQFF	TRBV7-8	TRBD2	TRBJ2-1	.
TGTGCCAGCGGGCCCGGGGGGCTGAACTATGGCTACACCTTC	CASGPGGLNYGYTF	TRBV6-5	.	TRBJ1-2	.
TGTGCCAGCTCACCAGGCAGGGGAAACACCGGGGAGCTGTTTTTT	CASSPGRGNTGELFF	TRBV18	.	TRBJ2-2	.
TGTGCCAGCAGCGAGGACAGGGGAATCGGCTACACCTTC	CASSEDRGIGYTF	TRBV7-8	TRBD1	TRBJ1-2	.
TGCAGTGCTAGAGATTCAGACCAGAACACGTTT	CSARDSDQNTF	TRBV20-1	.	TRBJ1-4	.
TGCGCCAGCAGCAGTGGACTAGCGGGAGGGCCCCCAGATACGCAGTATTTT	CASSSGLAGGPPDTQYF	TRBV5-1	TRBD2	TRBJ2-3	.
TGTGCCAGCAGTTTAGAGGTTGGGTTTGGCTACACCTTC	CASSLEVGFGYTF	TRBV12-3/TRBV12-4	.	TRBJ1-2	.
TGTGCCAGCTCGCCGACGGGACAGGGAGACTATGGCTACACCTTC	CASSPTGQGDYGYTF	TRBV18	TRBD1	TRBJ1-2	.
TGTGCCAGCAGCTTGGGGAAAGAGGCGGCCAGTGGAAACACCATATATTTT	CASSLGKEAASGNTIYF	TRBV7-9	.	TRBJ1-3	.
TGTGCCAGCAGTCCCTCGGACAGGGCGGGGGGCTACACCTTC	CASSPSDRAGGYTF	TRBV28	TRBD1	TRBJ1-2	.
TGTGCCTGGAGTGGGGGAGGGGGCCGACCCGGATCCTACGAGCAGTACTTC	CAWSGGGGRPGSYEQYF	TRBV30	.	TRBJ2-7	.
TGTGCCAGCAGCCCGGGACTAGCTAGCCACGAGCAGTACTTC	CASSPGLASHEQYF	TRBV5-6	TRBD2	TRBJ2-7	.
TGTGCCAGCAGCTTGCCCCCAGGGAATGAGCAGTTCTTC	CASSLPPGNEQFF	TRBV7-8	.	TRBJ2-1	.
TGTGCCATCAGTGAGTCGGGGCAGGGCACTGAAGCTTTCTTT	CAISESGQGTEAFF	TRBV10-3	.	TRBJ1-1	.
TGTGCCAGCAGCTTTGAGGGCGGTAACACTGAAGCTTTCTTT	CASSFEGGNTEAFF	TRBV7-2	.	TRBJ1-1	.
TGCAGCGTCGCTGACGGGGGAGAGACCCAGTACTTC	CSVADGGETQYF	TRBV29-1	.	TRBJ2-5	.
TGTGCCAGCAAAGGACTAGCGGGAGATTACGAGCAGTACTTC	CASKGLAGDYEQYF	TRBV28	TRBD2	TRBJ2-7	.
TGTGCCAGCAGCGTAGCCACTAGCGGAGATACGCAGTATTTT	CASSVATSGDTQYF	TRBV9	TRBD2	TRBJ2-3	.
TGTGCCAGCAGCTCGCGGGGGACTAGCGGGAGTGTCAATGAGCAGTTCTTC	CASSSRGTSGSVNEQFF	TRBV7-2	TRBD2	TRBJ2-1	.
TGCGCCAGCAGCCAAGTAGCCTCCACTGAAGCTTTCTTT	CASSQVASTEAFF	TRBV4-3	.	TRBJ1-1	.
TGCGCCAGCAGCTTGGAAACGGGCGCCCCTGGAAACACCATATATTTT	CASSLETGAPGNTIYF	TRBV5-1	.	TRBJ1-3	.
TGTGCCAGCAGCTTGGCGGGGGGAACCGGGGAGCTGTTTTTT	CASSLAGGTGELFF	TRBV5-4	TRBD2	TRBJ2-2	.
TGCGCCAGCAGCTTATCCGGGATCCAAAGCTCCTACGAGCAGTACTTC	CASSLSGIQSSYEQYF	TRBV5-1	.	TRBJ2-7	.
TGTGCCAATAACGCGGGACAGTCGGACTCACCCCTCCACTTT	CANNAGQSDSPLHF	TRBV25-1	TRBD1	TRBJ1-6	.
TGTGCCAGCAGTTACGGTTGGAGCACGGCCCCCACAGATACGCAGTATTTT	CASSYGWSTAPTDTQYF	TRBV6-2/TRBV6-3	.	TRBJ2-3	.
TGCGCCAGCAGCTCCGGGACAGGGCTACAAGAGACCCAGTACTTC	CASSSGTGLQETQYF	TRBV5-1	TRBD1	TRBJ2-5	few